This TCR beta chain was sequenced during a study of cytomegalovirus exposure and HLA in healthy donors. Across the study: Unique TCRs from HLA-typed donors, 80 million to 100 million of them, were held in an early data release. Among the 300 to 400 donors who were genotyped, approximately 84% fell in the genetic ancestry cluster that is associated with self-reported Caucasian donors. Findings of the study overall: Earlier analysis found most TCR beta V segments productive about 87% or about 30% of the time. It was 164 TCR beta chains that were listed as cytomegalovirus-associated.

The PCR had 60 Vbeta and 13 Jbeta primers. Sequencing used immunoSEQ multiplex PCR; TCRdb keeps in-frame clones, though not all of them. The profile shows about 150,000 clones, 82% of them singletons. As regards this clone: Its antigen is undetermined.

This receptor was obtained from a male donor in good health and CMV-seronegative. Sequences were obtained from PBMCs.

The CDR3: CASRPGQGNYEQYF. The CDR3 DNA reads as TGTGCCAGCAGGCCGGGACAGGGGAACTACGAGCAGTACTTC. The V call is TRBV27, the J call TRBJ2-7, with 10 positions matching TRBD1. This CDR3 comprises 14 residues. V gave up 6 bases and J gave up 3 bases; unmatched junction bases: 5. The germline gives CDR1 MNHEY, CDR2 SMNVEV (reference sequence).